Given below is one TCR beta chain in context. From the graft tissue, intraepithelial and lamina propria lymphocytes were released through processing. Assay: immunoSEQ multiplex PCR; the TCRdb copy retains only in-frame clones and omits some. Among roughly 36,000 clones listed, about nine tenths were seen once. The CDR3 totals 12 residues. The V gene lost 3 bases and the J gene lost 5 bases, with 10 bases spanning the gap. CDR1 and CDR2 from the germline V gene are SQVTM and ANQGSEA. The data stem from a study of graft-versus-host responses after intestinal transplantation. Whole-study context: Among the recipients, transplants were multivisceral, liver-intestinal, or isolated intestinal.

The gene calls are TRBV29-1 and TRBJ2-5, with D uncertain. This specimen was ileum tissue, taken around 200 days after intestinal transplant. The receptor was derived from a human patient who received an intestinal transplant, so some T cells may come from the graft donor. The CDR3 spells CSVDQDPETQYF. For the CDR3, the DNA is TGCAGCGTTGATCAGGACCCCGAGACCCAGTACTTC.